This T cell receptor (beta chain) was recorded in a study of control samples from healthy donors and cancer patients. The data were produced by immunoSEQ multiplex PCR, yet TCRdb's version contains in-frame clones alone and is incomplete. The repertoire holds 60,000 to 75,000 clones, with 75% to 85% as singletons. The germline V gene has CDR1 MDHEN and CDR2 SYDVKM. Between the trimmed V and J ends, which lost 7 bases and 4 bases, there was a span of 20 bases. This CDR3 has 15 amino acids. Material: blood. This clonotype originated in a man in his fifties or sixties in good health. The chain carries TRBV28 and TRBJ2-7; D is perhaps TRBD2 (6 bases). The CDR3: CASNPHDGSTYEQYF. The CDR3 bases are TGTGCCAGCAACCCTCATGACGGGAGTACGTACGAGCAGTACTTC.